This is a list of T cell receptor beta chains from one sample in a study of T cells in Graves' hyperthyroidism and ophthalmopathy. TCRdb recomputed calls from the multiplex PCR reads with MiXCR, one row per CDR3 protein. The profile covers approximately 640,000 distinct CDR3 sequences, with roughly 17% appearing a single time and around 4% taken by the ten largest. Material for sequencing was blood. These receptors were collected from a woman in her thirties with Graves' hyperthyroidism. Each CDR3 is given with its conserved first and last residue. The D gene is left open where the match is weak. Clone size, where shown, is once, few, many, or a class for clones that have expanded.

>NA|many|TRBV18|TRBJ1-1
TGTGCCAGCTCACCGATGGAGAACACTGAAGCTTTCTTT
CASSPMENTEAFF
>NA|NA|TRBV6-5|TRBJ2-2
TGTGCCACCAGTTATATCATCATCAGCCGGGAGCTGTTTTTT
CATSYIIISRELFF
>NA|NA|TRBV5-5|TRBJ1-1
TGTGCCAGCAGCTCGTGGGCGACTGAAGCTTTCTTT
CASSSWATEAFF
>TRBD1|few|TRBV10-1|TRBJ1-1
TGCGCCAGCAGTGAGGCGCAGGGGGGCAAGAACACTGAAGCTTTCTTT
CASSEAQGGKNTEAFF
>NA|many|TRBV27|TRBJ1-5
TGTGCCAGCAGTTTATCAGGATATTTGGGCAATCAGCCCCAGCATTTT
CASSLSGYLGNQPQHF
>NA|many|TRBV27|TRBJ2-5
TGTGCCAGCAGGAGGGGGGAGACCCAGTACTTC
CASRRGETQYF
>NA|many|TRBV11-2|TRBJ2-1
TGTGCCAGCAGCTTGAGTGACGAAGGTCATGAGCAGTTCTTC
CASSLSDEGHEQFF
>TRBD2|many|TRBV28|TRBJ2-4
TGTGCCAGCAGTTTAATCCTAGCGGGAGGCCTTGAAGGCAAAAACATTCAGTACTTC
CASSLILAGGLEGKNIQYF
>NA|NA|TRBV20-1|TRBJ1-6
TGCAGTGCTAGAACCGGGCTCGATAATTCACCCCTCCACTTT
CSARTGLDNSPLHF
>NA|NA|TRBV20-1|TRBJ1-6
TGCAGTGTACAGGGATGGGGTTCACCCCTCCACTTT
CSVQGWGSPLHF
>TRBD2|NA|TRBV3-1|TRBJ2-7
TGTGCCAGCAGCCAAGTGGGCGGGACTAGGACCTACGAGCAGTACTTC
CASSQVGGTRTYEQYF
>NA|few|TRBV27|TRBJ2-5
TGTGCCAGCAGTTTTCTGAGTCGGCCGGGGGAGACCCAGTACTTC
CASSFLSRPGETQYF
>NA|many|TRBV28|TRBJ1-5
TGTGCCAGCAATCTCGGTTGGTCCCAGCATTTT
CASNLGWSQHF
>NA|NA|TRBV27|TRBJ2-1
TGTGCCAGCAGTTTATCTTTCTCCGGGGGTGAGCAGTTCTTC
CASSLSFSGGEQFF
>TRBD1|NA|TRBV2|TRBJ1-1
TGTGCCAGCATGAGGGAGGGGGCAGTGGCAGCTTTCTTT
CASMREGAVAAFF
>TRBD1|few|TRBV19|TRBJ1-2
TGTGCCAGTATGGGACAGGGTGTCGACTACACCTTC
CASMGQGVDYTF
>TRBD1|many|TRBV5-1|TRBJ2-2
TGCGCCAGCAGCTGGCTGGGGACAGGGGAGACCGGGGAGCTGTTTTTT
CASSWLGTGETGELFF
>NA|few|TRBV30|TRBJ2-2
TGTGCCTGGAGTGACACTAGCACCGGGGAGCTGTTTTTT
CAWSDTSTGELFF
>NA|NA|TRBV6-5|TRBJ2-7
TGTGCCAGCAGTTACTCGAGGGACAAAGACTACGAGCAGTACTTC
CASSYSRDKDYEQYF
>NA|many|TRBV12-3/TRBV12-4|TRBJ2-7
TGTGCCAGCAGTTCAGGAGTAAGAGATCGCAATTACGAGCAGTACTTC
CASSSGVRDRNYEQYF
>NA|NA|TRBV4-1|TRBJ1-5
TGCGCCAGCAGCCGAGGGGGGGACATTAGCAATCAGCCCCAGCATTTT
CASSRGGDISNQPQHF
>TRBD1|many|TRBV7-3|TRBJ2-1
TGTGCCAGCAGCTTAACAGGGCAGGGGGCCCATGAGCAGTTCTTC
CASSLTGQGAHEQFF
>NA|few|TRBV6-6|TRBJ1-4
TGTGCCAGCAGTTATTCGGGTGCAGGGCCTAATGAAAAACTGTTTTTT
CASSYSGAGPNEKLFF
>NA|NA|TRBV7-9|TRBJ2-7
TGTGCCAGCCGTAGTGATGCGCTGGGGGCCAACGAGCAGTACTTC
CASRSDALGANEQYF
>NA|many|TRBV28|TRBJ2-3
TGTGCCAGCAGTGAGCCAACAGGGCTCACAGATACGCAGTATTTT
CASSEPTGLTDTQYF
>TRBD1|NA|TRBV7-2|TRBJ1-1
TGTGCCAGCAGCCGGGACAGGGGAGGGCCTGAAGCTTTCTTT
CASSRDRGGPEAFF
>TRBD1|many|TRBV2|TRBJ1-5
TGTGCCAGCAGTGAAGCGGGGACAGGAAATAGCAATCAGCCCCAGCATTTT
CASSEAGTGNSNQPQHF
>NA|NA|TRBV6-5|TRBJ1-2
TGTGCCAGCAGTTACTCATACAGGGATTATGGCTACACCTTC
CASSYSYRDYGYTF
>TRBD1|NA|TRBV7-9|TRBJ2-1
TGTGCCAGCAGCTCTAGTGGGGACAGACCTCCTAGCTCCTACAATGAGCAGTTCTTC
CASSSSGDRPPSSYNEQFF
>NA|many|TRBV7-2|TRBJ2-7
TGTGCCAGCAGCTTATTCCGGAAAGGGAGCGGAGGGCACTACGAGCAGTACTTC
CASSLFRKGSGGHYEQYF
>TRBD2|few|TRBV9|TRBJ2-1
TGTGCCAGCAGCGTAGAGGGGACTAGCGTGGACAATGAGCAGTTCTTC
CASSVEGTSVDNEQFF
>NA|many|TRBV28|TRBJ1-2
TGTGCCAGCAGTACCGACAGAGGCATATCCTATGGCTACACCTTC
CASSTDRGISYGYTF
>NA|NA|TRBV5-4|TRBJ2-3
TGTGCCAGCAGCTTGGATGGCAAAAGCACAGATACGCAGTATTTT
CASSLDGKSTDTQYF
>NA|NA|TRBV6-5|TRBJ1-2
TGTGCCAGCAGTTACTCGGACAGTCTCTTCTATGGCTACACCTTC
CASSYSDSLFYGYTF
>NA|many|TRBV28|TRBJ1-5
TGTGCCAGCATACAAACAGGGTATAGCAATCAGCCCCAGCATTTT
CASIQTGYSNQPQHF
>TRBD2|once|TRBV12-3/TRBV12-4|TRBJ2-1
TGTGCCAGCAGTCCCCCCCGACCTAGCGGATTATACAATGAGCAGTTCTTC
CASSPPRPSGLYNEQFF
>TRBD1|NA|TRBV28|TRBJ2-7
TGTGCCAGCAGATCGGACAGGAGCTCCTACGAGCAGTACTTC
CASRSDRSSYEQYF
>NA|NA|TRBV18|TRBJ2-3
TGTGCCAGCTTACAAGGACACGAAGATACGCAGTATTTT
CASLQGHEDTQYF